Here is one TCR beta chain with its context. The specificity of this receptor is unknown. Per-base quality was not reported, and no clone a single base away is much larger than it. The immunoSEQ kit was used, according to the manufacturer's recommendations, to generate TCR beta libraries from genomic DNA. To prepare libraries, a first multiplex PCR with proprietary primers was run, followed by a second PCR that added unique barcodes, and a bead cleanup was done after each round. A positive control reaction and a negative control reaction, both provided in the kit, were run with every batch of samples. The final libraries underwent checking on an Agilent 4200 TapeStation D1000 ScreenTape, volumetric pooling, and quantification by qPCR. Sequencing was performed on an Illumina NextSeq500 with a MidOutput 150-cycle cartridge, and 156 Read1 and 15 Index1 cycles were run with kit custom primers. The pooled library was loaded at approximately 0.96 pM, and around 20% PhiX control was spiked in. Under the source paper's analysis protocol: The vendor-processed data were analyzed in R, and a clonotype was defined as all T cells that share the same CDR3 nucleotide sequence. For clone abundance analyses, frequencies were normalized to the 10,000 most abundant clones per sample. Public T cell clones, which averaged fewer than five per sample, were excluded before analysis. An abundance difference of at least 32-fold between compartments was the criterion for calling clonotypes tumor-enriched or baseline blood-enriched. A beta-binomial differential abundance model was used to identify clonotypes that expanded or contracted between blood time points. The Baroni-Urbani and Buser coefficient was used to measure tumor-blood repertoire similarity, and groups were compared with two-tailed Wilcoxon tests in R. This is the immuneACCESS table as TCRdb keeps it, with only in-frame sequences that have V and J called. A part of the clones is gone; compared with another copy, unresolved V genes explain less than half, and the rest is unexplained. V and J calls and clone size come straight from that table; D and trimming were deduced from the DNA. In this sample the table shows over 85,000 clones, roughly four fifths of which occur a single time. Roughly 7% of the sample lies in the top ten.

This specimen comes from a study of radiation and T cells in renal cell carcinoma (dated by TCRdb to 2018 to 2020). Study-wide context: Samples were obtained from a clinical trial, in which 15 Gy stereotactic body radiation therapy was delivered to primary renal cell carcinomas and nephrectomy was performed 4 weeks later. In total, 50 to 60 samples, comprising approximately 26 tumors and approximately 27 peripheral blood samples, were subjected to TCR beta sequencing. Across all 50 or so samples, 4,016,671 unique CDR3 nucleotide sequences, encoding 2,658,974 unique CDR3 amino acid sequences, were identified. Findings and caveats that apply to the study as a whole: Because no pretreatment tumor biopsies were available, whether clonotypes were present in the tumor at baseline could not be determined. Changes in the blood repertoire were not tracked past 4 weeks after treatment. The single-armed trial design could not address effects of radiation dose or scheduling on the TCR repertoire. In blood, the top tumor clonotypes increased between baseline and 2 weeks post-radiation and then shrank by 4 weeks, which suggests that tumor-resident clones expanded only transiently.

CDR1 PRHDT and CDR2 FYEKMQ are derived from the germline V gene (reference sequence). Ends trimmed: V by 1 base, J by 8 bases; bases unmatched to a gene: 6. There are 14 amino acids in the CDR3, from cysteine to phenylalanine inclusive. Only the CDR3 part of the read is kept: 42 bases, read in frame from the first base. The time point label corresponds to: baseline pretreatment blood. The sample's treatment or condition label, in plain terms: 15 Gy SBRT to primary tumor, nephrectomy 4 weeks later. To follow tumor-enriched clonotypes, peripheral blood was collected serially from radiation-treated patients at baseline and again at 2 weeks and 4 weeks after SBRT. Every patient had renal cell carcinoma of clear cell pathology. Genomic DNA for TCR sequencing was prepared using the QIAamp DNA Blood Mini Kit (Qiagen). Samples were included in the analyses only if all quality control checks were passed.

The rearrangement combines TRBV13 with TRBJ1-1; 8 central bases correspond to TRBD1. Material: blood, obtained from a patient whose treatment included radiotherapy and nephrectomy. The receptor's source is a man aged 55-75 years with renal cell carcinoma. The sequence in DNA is TGTGCCAGCAGCTTAGTTGGGACAGGAGACGAAGCTTTCTTT. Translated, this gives CASSLVGTGDEAFF.